This T cell receptor (beta chain) was found in a study of blood T cell repertoires in COVID-19. With V trimmed by 3 bases and J by 4 bases, 8 bases remained unmatched. This CDR3 comprises 16 residues. In germline, CDR1 is MNHEY, CDR2 SMNVEV (reference sequence). The assay was immunoSEQ multiplex PCR, and TCRdb's table has in-frame clones only and misses some. Among about 110,000 clones listed, around four fifths were seen once. The sequence came from a woman between 65 and 79 years old with acute or convalescent COVID-19. Sequencing used peripheral blood. The chain has TRBV27 and TRBJ2-1; TRBD1 matches 8 bases. The CDR3 DNA follows: TGTGCCAGCAGTTTTTATGGGACAGGAGGGTACAATGAGCAGTTCTTC. Encoded protein: CASSFYGTGGYNEQFF.